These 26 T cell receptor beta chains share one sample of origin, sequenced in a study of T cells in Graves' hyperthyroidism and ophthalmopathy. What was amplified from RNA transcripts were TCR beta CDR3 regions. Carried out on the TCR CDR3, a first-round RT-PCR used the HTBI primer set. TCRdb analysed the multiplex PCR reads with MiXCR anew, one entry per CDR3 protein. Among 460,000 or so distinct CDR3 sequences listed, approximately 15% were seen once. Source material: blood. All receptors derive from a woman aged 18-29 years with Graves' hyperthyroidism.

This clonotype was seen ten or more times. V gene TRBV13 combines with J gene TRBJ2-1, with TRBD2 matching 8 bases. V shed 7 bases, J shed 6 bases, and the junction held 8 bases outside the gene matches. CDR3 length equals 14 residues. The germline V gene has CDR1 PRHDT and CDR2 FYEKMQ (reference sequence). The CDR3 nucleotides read TGTGCCAGCATCGGGAGGGCCCAGGTCAATGAGCAGTTCTTC. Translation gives CASIGRAQVNEQFF.

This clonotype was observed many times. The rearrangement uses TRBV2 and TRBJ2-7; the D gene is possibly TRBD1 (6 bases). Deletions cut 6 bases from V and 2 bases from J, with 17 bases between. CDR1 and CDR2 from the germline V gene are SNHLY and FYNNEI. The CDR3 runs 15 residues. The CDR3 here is CASRTRQVGAYEQYF. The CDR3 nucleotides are TGTGCCAGCAGAACCAGACAGGTTGGGGCCTACGAGCAGTACTTC.

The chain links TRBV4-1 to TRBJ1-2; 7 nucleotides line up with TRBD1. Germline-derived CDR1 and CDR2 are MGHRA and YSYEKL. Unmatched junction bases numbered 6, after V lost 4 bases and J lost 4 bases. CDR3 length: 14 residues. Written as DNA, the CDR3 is TGCGCCAGCAGCCTCCCGGACAGGACCTATGGCTACACCTTC. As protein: CASSLPDRTYGYTF.

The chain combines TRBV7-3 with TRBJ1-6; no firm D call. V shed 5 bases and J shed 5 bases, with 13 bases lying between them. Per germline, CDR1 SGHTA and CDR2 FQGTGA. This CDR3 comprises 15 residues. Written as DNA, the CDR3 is TGTGCCAGCAGCCCCGACGGGGTAAATAATTCACCCCTCCACTTT. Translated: CASSPDGVNNSPLHF.

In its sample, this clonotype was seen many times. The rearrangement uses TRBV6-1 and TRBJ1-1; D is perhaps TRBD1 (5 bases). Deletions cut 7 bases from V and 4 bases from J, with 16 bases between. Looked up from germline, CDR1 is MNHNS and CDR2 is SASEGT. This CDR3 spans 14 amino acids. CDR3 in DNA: TGTGCCAGCACCGCCCTGACAGCCTCCACTGAAGCTTTCTTT. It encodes CASTALTASTEAFF.

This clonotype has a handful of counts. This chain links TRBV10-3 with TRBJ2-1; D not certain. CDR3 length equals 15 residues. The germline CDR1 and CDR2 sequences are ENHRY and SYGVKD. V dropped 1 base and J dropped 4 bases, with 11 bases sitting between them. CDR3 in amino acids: CAISEYSPGYNEQFF. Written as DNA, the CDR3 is TGTGCCATCAGTGAGTATAGCCCCGGATACAATGAGCAGTTCTTC.

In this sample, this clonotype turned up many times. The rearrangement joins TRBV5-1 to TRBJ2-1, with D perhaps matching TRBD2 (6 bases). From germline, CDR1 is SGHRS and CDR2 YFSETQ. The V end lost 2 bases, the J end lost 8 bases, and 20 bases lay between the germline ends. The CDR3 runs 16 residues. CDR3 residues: CASSFSWDSEDDEQFF. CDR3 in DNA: TGCGCCAGCAGCTTTAGTTGGGACTCCGAGGACGATGAGCAGTTCTTC. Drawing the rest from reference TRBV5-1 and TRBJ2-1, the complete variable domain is KAGVTQTPRYLIKTRGQQVTLSCSPISGHRSVSWYQQTPGQGLQFLFEYFSETQRNKGNFPGRFSGRQFSNSRSEMNVSTLELGDSALYLCASSFSWDSEDDEQFFGPGTRLTVL.

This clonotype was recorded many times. CDR3 sequence (DNA): TGTGCCATCAAGCGGGACTCTGGGGCCAACGTCCTGACTTTC. Translated, it gives CAIKRDSGANVLTF. The rearrangement joins TRBV10-3 to TRBJ2-6, with 7 bases fitting TRBD2. CDR3 length equals 14 residues. The trim removed 7 bases at V and 0 bases at J, leaving 0 bases unmatched. CDR1 and CDR2 from the germline V gene are ENHRY and SYGVKD.

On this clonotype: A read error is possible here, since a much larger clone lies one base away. The CDR3 loop reads CATRGETLSQYF. The CDR3 DNA follows: TGTGCCACTAGGGGGGAAACCTTATCTCAGTATTTT. The J gene is TRBJ2-3, the V gene TRBV6-2 or TRBV6-3, with D perhaps assigned TRBD1 or TRBD2 (6 bases each). Germline V gene lookup returns CDR1 MNHEY and CDR2 SVGEGT. CDR3 size: 12 residues. Trimming took off 10 bases at V and 12 bases at J, with 20 bases between the two ends.

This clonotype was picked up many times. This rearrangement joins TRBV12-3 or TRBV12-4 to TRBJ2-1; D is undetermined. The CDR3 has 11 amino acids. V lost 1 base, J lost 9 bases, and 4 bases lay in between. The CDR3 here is CASSLVGEQFF. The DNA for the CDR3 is TGTGCCAGCAGTTTAGTAGGTGAGCAGTTCTTC.

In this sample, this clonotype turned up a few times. The CDR3 DNA reads TGTGCCAGTACGACCGATAGCTCCTACAATGAGCAGTTCTTC. It yields the protein CASTTDSSYNEQFF. The J gene is TRBJ2-1, the V gene TRBV19; D is uncertain. The V and J ends lost 7 bases and 0 bases respectively, with 10 bases between them. CDR1 LNHDA and CDR2 SQIVND come from the germline V gene (reference sequence). The CDR3 has 14 residues.

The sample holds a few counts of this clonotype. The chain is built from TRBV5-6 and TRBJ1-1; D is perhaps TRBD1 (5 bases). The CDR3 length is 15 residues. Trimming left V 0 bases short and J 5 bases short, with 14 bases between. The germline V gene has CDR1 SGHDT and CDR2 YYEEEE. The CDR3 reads CASSLGRGSLTEAFF. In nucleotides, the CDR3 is TGTGCCAGCAGCTTGGGTAGGGGTTCATTGACTGAAGCTTTCTTT.

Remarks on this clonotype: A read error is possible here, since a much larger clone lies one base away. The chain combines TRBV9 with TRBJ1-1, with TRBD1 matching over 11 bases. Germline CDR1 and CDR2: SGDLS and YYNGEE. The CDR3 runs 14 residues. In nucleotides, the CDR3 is TGTGCCAGCAGCGTAGGGACAGGGGGCACTGAAGCTTCCTTT. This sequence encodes CASSVGTGGTEASF.

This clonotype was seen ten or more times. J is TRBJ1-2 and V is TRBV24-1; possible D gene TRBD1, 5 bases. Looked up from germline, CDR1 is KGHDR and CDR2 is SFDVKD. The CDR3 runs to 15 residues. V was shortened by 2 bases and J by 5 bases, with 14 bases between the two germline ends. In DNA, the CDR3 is TGTGCCACCAGTGATTCCAGGGTTCGGGGGTATGGCTACACCTTC. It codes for CATSDSRVRGYGYTF.

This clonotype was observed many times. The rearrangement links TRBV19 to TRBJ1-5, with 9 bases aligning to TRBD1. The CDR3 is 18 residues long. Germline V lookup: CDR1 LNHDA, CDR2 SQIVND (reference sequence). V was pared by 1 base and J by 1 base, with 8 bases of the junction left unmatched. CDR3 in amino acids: CASSIGGTGRWSNQPQHF. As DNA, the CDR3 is TGTGCCAGTAGTATAGGCGGGACAGGGCGATGGAGCAATCAGCCCCAGCATTTT.

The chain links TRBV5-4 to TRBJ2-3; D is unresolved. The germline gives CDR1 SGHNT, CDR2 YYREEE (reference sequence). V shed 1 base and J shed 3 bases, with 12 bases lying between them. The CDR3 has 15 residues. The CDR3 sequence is CASSLSLVRTDTQYF. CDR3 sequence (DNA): TGTGCCAGCAGCTTGTCCCTAGTACGGACAGATACGCAGTATTTT. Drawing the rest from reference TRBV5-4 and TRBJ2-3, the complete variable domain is ETGVTQSPTHLIKTRGQQVTLRCSSQSGHNTVSWYQQALGQGPQFIFQYYREEENGRGNFPPRFSGLQFPNYSSELNVNALELDDSALYLCASSLSLVRTDTQYFGPGTRLTVL.

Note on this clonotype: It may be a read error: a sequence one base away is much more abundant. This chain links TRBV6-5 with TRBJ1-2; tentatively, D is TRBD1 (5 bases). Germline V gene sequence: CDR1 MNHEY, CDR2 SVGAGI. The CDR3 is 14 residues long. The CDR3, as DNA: TGTACCAGCAGTTACGGGGGATTCGACTATGGCTACACCTTC. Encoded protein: CTSSYGGFDYGYTF.

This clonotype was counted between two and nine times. CDR3 DNA: TGCAGTGCTAGAAAGGGTCAGGGGGGAGGCTACACCTTC. Protein product: CSARKGQGGGYTF. The chain employs TRBV20-1 and TRBJ1-2, with 7 bases that match TRBD1. V shed 2 bases and J 8 bases; nucleotides not matched to a gene: 8. The CDR3 sequence is 13 residues long. Germline-derived CDR1 and CDR2 are DFQATT and SNEGSKA (reference sequence).

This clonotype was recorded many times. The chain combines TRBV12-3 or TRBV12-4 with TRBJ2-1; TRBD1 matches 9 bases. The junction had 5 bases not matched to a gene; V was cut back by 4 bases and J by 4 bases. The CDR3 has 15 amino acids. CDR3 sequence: CASSSTTGGYNEQFF. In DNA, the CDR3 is TGTGCCAGCAGTTCGACGACAGGGGGGTACAATGAGCAGTTCTTC.

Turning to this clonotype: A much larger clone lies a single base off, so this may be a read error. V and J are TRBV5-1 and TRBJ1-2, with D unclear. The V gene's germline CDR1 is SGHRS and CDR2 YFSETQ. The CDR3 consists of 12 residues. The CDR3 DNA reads TGCACCAGCAGCATGACAAGGATTGGCTACACCTTC. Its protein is CTSSMTRIGYTF.

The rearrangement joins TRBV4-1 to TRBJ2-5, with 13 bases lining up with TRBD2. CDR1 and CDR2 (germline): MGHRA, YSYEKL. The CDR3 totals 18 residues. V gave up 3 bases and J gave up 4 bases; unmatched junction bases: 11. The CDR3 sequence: CASSQRTSGRLERETQYF. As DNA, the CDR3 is TGCGCCAGCAGCCAGAGGACTAGCGGGAGATTGGAAAGAGAGACCCAGTACTTC.

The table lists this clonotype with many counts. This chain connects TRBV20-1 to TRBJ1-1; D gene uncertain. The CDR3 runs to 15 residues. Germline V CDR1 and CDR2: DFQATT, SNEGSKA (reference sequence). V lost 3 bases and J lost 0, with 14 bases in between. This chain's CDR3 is CSASPMGLMNTEAFF. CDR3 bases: TGCAGTGCTAGCCCCATGGGCCTCATGAACACTGAAGCTTTCTTT.

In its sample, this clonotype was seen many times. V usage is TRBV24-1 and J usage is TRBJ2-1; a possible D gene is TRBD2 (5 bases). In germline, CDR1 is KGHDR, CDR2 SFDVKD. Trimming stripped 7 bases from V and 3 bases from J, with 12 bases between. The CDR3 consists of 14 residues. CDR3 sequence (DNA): TGTGCCACCAGAGGCGGTCGGGGCTACAATGAGCAGTTCTTC. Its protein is CATRGGRGYNEQFF.

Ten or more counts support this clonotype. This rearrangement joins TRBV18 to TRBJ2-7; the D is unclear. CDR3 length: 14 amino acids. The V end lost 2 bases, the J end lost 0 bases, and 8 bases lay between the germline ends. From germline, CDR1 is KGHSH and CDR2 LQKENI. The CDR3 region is CASSPWQDSYEQYV. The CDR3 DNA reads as TGTGCCAGCTCACCATGGCAGGACTCCTACGAGCAGTACGTC.

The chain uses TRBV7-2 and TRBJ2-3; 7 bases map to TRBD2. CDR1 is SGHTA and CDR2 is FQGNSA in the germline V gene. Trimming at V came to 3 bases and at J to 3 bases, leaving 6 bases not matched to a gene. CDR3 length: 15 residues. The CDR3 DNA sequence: TGTGCCAGCAGCTTCGGGGGAGGGCATACAGATACGCAGTATTTT. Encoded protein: CASSFGGGHTDTQYF.

CDR3 sequence: CASSYRQRLNTGELFF. The CDR3 DNA follows: TGTGCCAGCAGTTACAGGCAAAGACTCAACACCGGGGAGCTGTTTTTT. The rearrangement joins TRBV6-5 to TRBJ2-2, with D unclear. Germline CDR1 MNHEY, CDR2 SVGAGI. V was cut by 2 bases and J by 2 bases, with 12 bases left in between. The CDR3 covers 16 residues.